This TCR beta chain was found in a study of OX40 agonist ivuxolimab in advanced cancers. Across the study: Dose-escalation patients' cancers were hepatocellular carcinoma, melanoma, renal cell or head and neck cancer. Notes on the study in general: At doses 0.1 to 3.0 mg/kg, CD4+ and CD8+ clones expanded. The authors also found low normalized T-cell clonal expansion in some nonresponders.

Repertoires were generated with immunoSEQ multiplex PCR, while TCRdb's copy carries only in-frame clones and drops some. The table shows tens of thousands of clones, with approximately 91% occurring only once. Autoimmune disease history or systemic immunosuppression barred patients. A note on this clone: Its antigen is not known.

V shed 8 bases and J shed 4 bases, with 15 bases lying between them. Germline loops: CDR1 LNHDA, CDR2 SQIVND (reference sequence). The CDR3 covers 13 residues. The sample here was CD4+ or CD8+ T cells sorted from blood, taken in a trial of the OX40 agonist ivuxolimab. The V call is TRBV19, the J call TRBJ2-7; either TRBD1 or TRBD2 may supply D (5 bases each). This TCR was sampled from an adult with an advanced solid tumor such as melanoma, head and neck, liver or kidney cancer. The CDR3, as DNA: TGTGCCAGTGGGGACGGTACCCCATACGAGCAGTACTTC. Translating gives CASGDGTPYEQYF.